This T cell receptor beta chain was recorded in a study of control samples from healthy donors and cancer patients. Concerning this clone: Relative to the germline gene, one junction end is altered; a read error may explain this.

The CDR3 has 13 amino acids. In germline, CDR1 is SEHNR, CDR2 FQNEAQ (reference sequence). Method: immunoSEQ multiplex PCR; TCRdb's copy keeps in-frame clones and lacks some. The data show 70,000 to 100,000 clones, roughly nine tenths seen once. Sequenced material: blood. The chain uses TRBV7-9 and TRBJ2-1; 9 nucleotides align to TRBD1. The TCR comes from a middle-aged man in good health. In DNA form, the CDR3 reads TGTGCCAGCACCTTACAGGGGGCAGGAGAGCAGTTCTTC. Its protein is CASTLQGAGEQFF.